Listed here are 10 T cell receptor beta chains from one sample, sequenced in a study of blood T cell repertoires in COVID-19. The table came from immunoSEQ multiplex PCR; TCRdb's copy has only in-frame clones and leaves some out. The data contain some 57,000 clones, 85% to 90% of them singletons. Material: peripheral blood. The source is a man between 70 and 80 years old with acute or convalescent COVID-19.

The V gene is TRBV12-3 or TRBV12-4, the J gene TRBJ2-7; D unclear. The CDR3 contains 13 residues. Trimming took 2 bases from V and 6 from J, leaving 11 bases between them. In nucleotides, the CDR3 is TGTGCCAGCAGTTTAAACGACCAGGCCGAGCAGTACTTC. It translates to CASSLNDQAEQYF.

The count of this clone is one. V and J are TRBV7-3 and TRBJ2-2; 8 bases map to TRBD2. Germline assignment: CDR1 SGHTA and CDR2 FQGTGA. With V trimmed by 2 bases and J by 6 bases, 5 bases remained unmatched. The CDR3 has 15 residues. The CDR3 reads CASSLRGGEAGELFF. In DNA form, the CDR3 reads TGTGCCAGCAGCTTACGGGGGGGCGAAGCCGGGGAGCTGTTTTTT.

The chain combines TRBV5-1 with TRBJ1-2; the match to TRBD1 covers 11 bases. V dropped 5 bases and J dropped 4; count of bases not matched to a gene: 10. CDR1 and CDR2 from the germline V gene are SGHRS and YFSETQ. This CDR3 region has 16 residues. The CDR3 is CASSPGTGGLVYGYTF. DNA of the CDR3: TGCGCCAGCAGTCCCGGGACAGGGGGACTTGTCTATGGCTACACCTTC.

This rearrangement joins TRBV29-1 to TRBJ2-1; tentative D call: TRBD2 (6 bases). The CDR3 totals 14 residues. The germline CDR1 and CDR2 sequences are SQVTM and ANQGSEA. Trimming shortened V by 4 bases and J by 4 bases, and 14 bases separated the two germline ends. The CDR3 DNA is TGCAGCGTTGTCAGATCGGGAGCTTACAATGAGCAGTTCTTC. Translated: CSVVRSGAYNEQFF.

The V gene is TRBV5-1, the J gene TRBJ2-3; 14 bases map to TRBD2. CDR1 SGHRS and CDR2 YFSETQ come from the germline V gene. V dropped 0 bases and J dropped 6; count of bases not matched to a gene: 6. This CDR3 contains 17 residues. The CDR3 region is CASSLGLAGGPSDTQYF. CDR3 nucleotides: TGCGCCAGCAGCTTGGGACTAGCGGGAGGGCCCTCTGATACGCAGTATTTT.

J is TRBJ1-1 and V is TRBV4-1; D is unclear. Germline CDR1 MGHRA, CDR2 YSYEKL. Between the trimmed V and J ends, which lost 4 bases and 6 bases, there was a span of 12 bases. This CDR3 contains 13 residues. The CDR3 sequence is CASSLPFFPEAFF. The DNA of the CDR3 is TGCGCCAGCAGCCTCCCTTTCTTCCCTGAAGCTTTCTTT.

CDR3 DNA: TGTGCCAGCAGTTTAAACCAGGGGGTAACTAATGAAAAACTGTTTTTT. It encodes CASSLNQGVTNEKLFF. The gene calls are TRBV27 and TRBJ1-4, with TRBD1 matching over 7 bases. The V and J ends lost 2 bases and 1 base, in that order; junction bases with no gene match: 4. Germline loops: CDR1 MNHEY, CDR2 SMNVEV (reference sequence). This CDR3 region has 16 residues. The full variable domain, completed using reference TRBV27 and TRBJ1-4, is EAQVTQNPRYLITVTGKKLTVTCSQNMNHEYMSWYRQDPGLGLRQIYYSMNVEVTDKGDVPEGYKVSRKEKRNFPLILESPSPNQTSLYFCASSLNQGVTNEKLFFGSGTQLSVL.

CDR3 DNA sequence: TGTGCCAGTAGTGCCTCGACAGGACCCTACGAGCAGTACTTC. It yields the protein CASSASTGPYEQYF. V gene TRBV19 combines with J gene TRBJ2-7; possible D gene TRBD1, 6 bases. Trimming removed 5 bases at V and 2 bases at J, with 13 bases between. Per the germline V gene, CDR1 is LNHDA and CDR2 is SQIVND (reference sequence). The CDR3 consists of 14 residues.

The chain uses TRBV4-1 and TRBJ1-1; possibly TRBD1 for D (6 bases). Germline CDR1 reads MGHRA; CDR2 reads YSYEKL. The CDR3 is 13 amino acids. Trimming removed 3 bases from V and 9 bases from J, with 14 bases in between. The CDR3 DNA reads TGCGCCAGCAGCCAGGACCGACAGGCGAAAGCTTTCTTT. This codes for CASSQDRQAKAFF.

This clone was counted a single time. The rearrangement links TRBV24-1 to TRBJ2-7; 7 positions match TRBD2. The CDR3 runs to 14 residues. With V trimmed by 0 bases and J by 5 bases, 3 bases remained unmatched. Germline CDR1 is KGHDR and CDR2 is SFDVKD. The CDR3 DNA is TGTGCCACCAGTGATTTGGGGGGGGTCGACGAGCAGTACTTC. Translating gives CATSDLGGVDEQYF.